These T cell receptor beta chains were read from a single sample in a study of T cells in Graves' hyperthyroidism and ophthalmopathy. TCRdb recomputed calls from the multiplex PCR reads with MiXCR, one row per CDR3 protein. The data contain 610,000 or so distinct CDR3 sequences, about half of them singletons. Sequencing was done on a sample of peripheral blood or thyroid tissue (not recorded which). The receptors come from a woman under 30 with Graves' hyperthyroidism. The CDR3 runs from the conserved cysteine through the conserved F or W. A D gene is named only where the DNA matches it firmly.

j_call d_call v_call cdr3_aa
TRBJ2-7 TRBD2 TRBV11-2 CAPREGGHEQYF
TRBJ1-1 . TRBV27 CASSGFGGDTEAFF
TRBJ2-7 TRBD2 TRBV30 CAWRPSGGSYEQYF
TRBJ1-3 TRBD1 TRBV12-3/TRBV12-4 CASSLPGGRNTIYF
TRBJ2-7 TRBD1 TRBV6-6 CASSYLTGQGKISVDEQYF
TRBJ2-1 . TRBV2 CATLRTEGGAIGNEQFF
TRBJ2-2 . TRBV19 CASSGIGIARDTGELFF
TRBJ2-2 . TRBV13 CASREHDTGELFF
TRBJ1-4 TRBD1 TRBV3-1 CASSQGSGQGDQKLFF
TRBJ2-7 TRBD2 TRBV2 CASSGGGRASSSYEQYF
TRBJ2-5 . TRBV10-3 CAISGGAMETQYF
TRBJ1-6 . TRBV7-4 CAALGNSPLHF
TRBJ1-2 . TRBV12-3/TRBV12-4 CASSLKSPLGYTF
TRBJ2-3 . TRBV7-9 CASSHPTSGTDTQYF
TRBJ1-2 TRBD1 TRBV2 CASLGTGIGGYTF
TRBJ2-7 . TRBV7-6 CASSLVPGESSYEQYF
TRBJ1-2 TRBD1 TRBV20-1 CSAINRGPDGYTF
TRBJ1-6 . TRBV2 CASSIRAGANVHF
TRBJ2-3 . TRBV7-2 CASSLSGRTDTQYF
TRBJ2-5 TRBD1 TRBV29-1 CSVEAHHRAGGRETQYF
TRBJ2-7 TRBD2 TRBV6-2/TRBV6-3 CASNLLAGSEQYF
TRBJ1-4 TRBD1 TRBV15 CATSRDRDRGGVNTKKLFF
TRBJ2-7 . TRBV5-1 CASSSKGGSYEQYF
TRBJ2-5 TRBD2 TRBV24-1 CATSGSGRGRGETQYF
TRBJ2-7 . TRBV9 CASSVGGAPYEQYF
TRBJ2-3 . TRBV24-1 CATSEQSGRSDTQYF
TRBJ2-6 . TRBV12-3/TRBV12-4 CASSFPRSLSGANVLTF
TRBJ1-2 . TRBV2 CASSVSTANYGYTF
TRBJ2-5 TRBD1 TRBV10-3 CAIRDRGTQYF
TRBJ2-5 TRBD2 TRBV29-1 CSVGVGGSGDGETQYF
TRBJ1-3 . TRBV18 CASSPPNGPDTIYF
TRBJ1-1 . TRBV7-3 CASSLKEAREAFF
TRBJ2-2 . TRBV30 CAWAPGSGELFF
TRBJ2-7 TRBD2 TRBV2 CASSNGLEAGYEQYF
TRBJ2-5 TRBD2 TRBV13 CASSMTGTSGIETQYF
TRBJ1-2 . TRBV27 CASSFSSGDHGYTF
TRBJ2-7 . TRBV20-1 CRPGVAYEQYF
TRBJ2-5 TRBD2 TRBV12-3/TRBV12-4 CASTLGPGTSGRAWETQYF
TRBJ1-1 . TRBV7-9 CASSLGRTRTNTEAFF
TRBJ1-2 . TRBV19 CASSDTGPRSVYGYTF
TRBJ1-5 . TRBV7-2 CASSFGAGGEETQHF
TRBJ2-7 TRBD2 TRBV20-1 CSAERDSPYEQYF
TRBJ1-1 . TRBV6-2/TRBV6-3 CASSYPIRDQSTEAFF
TRBJ1-2 TRBD1 TRBV7-9 CASSWGQGGTNYGYTF